This T cell receptor (beta chain) came from a study of T cell responses to AZD1222 COVID-19 vaccine (dated by TCRdb to the early 2020s). In the study overall: AZD1222 recipients with second doses at about 4 weeks or about 12 weeks were pooled, because spike-specific TCR depth and breadth did not differ between schedules. Enrollment into the trials was organized by age into subgroups of 18-55, 56-69 and 70-plus years, and those subgroups contained about 160, 30 and 59 TCR-sequenced participants, respectively. A total of 230 to 250 trial participants underwent TCR sequencing, of whom roughly 210 had received two doses of AZD1222 and roughly 26 had received two doses of the MenACWY control vaccine. The full study reports these points: In the small 56-69-year group, the increase in depth fell short of significance, most likely because of low power. No day 14 peak-response samples were available, so repertoires were characterized only after the peak T cell response. Conclusions about previously exposed vaccinees are limited, since just five or six AZD1222 recipients were seropositive for SARS-CoV-2 at baseline. Participants were mostly white British, with more females than males. The authors suggested clonal diversity may have been underestimated. After two AZD1222 doses, spike-specific TCR breadth and depth were significantly higher than at day 0 and than in MenACWY recipients. Nearly half of unique spike-specific TCRs reportedly recognized epitopes outside regions mutated in the B.1.351 and B.1.1.7 variants. CD4 TCRs associated with the vaccine covered the entire spike protein, and the dominant responses were in regions 160-218 and 743-854.

Turning to this clone: It has no known antigen specificity. No qualities accompany the bases; no much larger clone lies one base away.

The CDR3 regions of human TCRbeta chains were subjected to immunosequencing. On the authors' methods: TCRs in the repertoires were compared against a reference library of SARS-CoV-2-specific TCRs that had been generated with the MIRA antigen-specificity platform. Breadth was defined as the fraction of unique TCRs that were SARS-CoV-2-associated, and depth was defined as the fraction of total T cells that were SARS-CoV-2-associated. Using the MIRA data, every spike-specific TCR was mapped to the spike region that the TCR reacted to and assigned to either a CD4 or a CD8 class. Log10-transformed breadth and depth values were compared by one-way ANOVA with Sidak's multiple comparisons tests. Not all clones reach the TCRdb copy of this immuneACCESS table, which keeps in-frame sequences only. Checked studies attribute under half of the gap to unresolved V genes and leave the rest unexplained. V, J and clone size derive from that table, while D and trimming were established from the DNA sequence. This sample lists about 110,000 clones; more than 75% were detected once. The ten largest clones take up approximately 7.5% of the sample.

According to the study, the label for this sample's time point signals: baseline before first vaccination. Samples from vaccinated people were obtained from the UK trials COV001 and COV002, which included a single-blind randomized controlled phase 2/3 trial of AZD1222 (ChAdOx1 nCoV-19) in healthy adults. For TCRbeta chain sequencing, PBMC samples were collected from trial participants at day 0 and at day 28 after the second dose. Including the terminal cysteine and phenylalanine, the CDR3 comprises 14 residues. Only CDR3 DNA is held: 42 bases, read in frame from base 1. V and J are truncated by 6 bases and 4 bases respectively, leaving an intervening sequence of 15 bases. The germline V gene sets CDR1 to MNHEY and CDR2 to SVGAGI.

Recombination joined TRBV6-5 with TRBJ1-1; 5 matching bases give a weak D call of TRBD1. The source is an adult in good health. Sequences were derived from peripheral blood, sampled on day 0 of AZD1222 vaccination. The DNA sequence follows: TGTGCCAGCAGACCCCCGGGGGGGGTCACTGAAGCTTTCTTT. This encodes CASRPPGGVTEAFF.